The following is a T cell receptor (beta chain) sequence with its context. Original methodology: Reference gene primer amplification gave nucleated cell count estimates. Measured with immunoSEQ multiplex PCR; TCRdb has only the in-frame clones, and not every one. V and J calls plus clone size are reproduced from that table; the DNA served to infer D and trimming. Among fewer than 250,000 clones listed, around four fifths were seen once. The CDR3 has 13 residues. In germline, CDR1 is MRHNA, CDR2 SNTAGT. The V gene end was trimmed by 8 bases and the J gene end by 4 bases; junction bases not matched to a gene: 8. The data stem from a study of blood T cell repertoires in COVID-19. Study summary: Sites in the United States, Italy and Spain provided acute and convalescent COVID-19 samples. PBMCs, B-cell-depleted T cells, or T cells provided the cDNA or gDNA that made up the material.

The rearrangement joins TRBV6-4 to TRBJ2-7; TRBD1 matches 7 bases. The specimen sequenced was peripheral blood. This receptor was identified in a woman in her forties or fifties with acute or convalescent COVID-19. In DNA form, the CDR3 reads TGTGCCAGCGGGTTTGACAGGGTGTACGAGCAGTACTTC. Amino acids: CASGFDRVYEQYF.